These T cell receptor beta chains were read from a single sample in a study of OX40 agonist ivuxolimab in advanced cancers. Method: immunoSEQ multiplex PCR; TCRdb's copy keeps in-frame clones and lacks some. Here the sample spans over 25,000 clones, 75% to 90% being singletons. Sequencing used CD4+ or CD8+ T cells sorted from blood, obtained in a trial of the OX40 agonist ivuxolimab. Receptor source: an adult with an advanced solid tumor such as melanoma, head and neck, liver or kidney cancer. Each CDR3 is given with its conserved first and last residue. A D gene is named only where the DNA matches it firmly. A clone size is listed for some rows: how often the clone was seen (once, few, many), or a class if it is expanded.

CASSLRLAGTGELFF | TGTGCCAGCAGTTTAAGACTAGCGGGTACCGGGGAGCTGTTTTTT | TRBJ2-2 | TRBD2 | TRBV27 | -
CASSAPSTDTQYF | TGTGCCAGCAGCGCCCCCTCCACAGATACGCAGTATTTT | TRBJ2-3 | - | TRBV9 | -
CASSSLRGRAMEYDGYTF | TGTGCCAGCAGTTCTCTTCGGGGCAGGGCAATGGAGTATGATGGCTACACCTTC | TRBJ1-2 | - | TRBV27 | -
CASSWGGRGAYNEQFF | TGTGCCAGCAGTTGGGGAGGGCGGGGGGCCTACAATGAGCAGTTCTTC | TRBJ2-1 | TRBD2 | TRBV6-5 | -
CSVWTDRESTDTQYF | TGCAGCGTCTGGACGGACAGAGAAAGCACAGATACGCAGTATTTT | TRBJ2-3 | - | TRBV29-1 | -
CASRAGGTDTQYF | TGTGCCAGCCGAGCGGGGGGCACAGATACGCAGTATTTT | TRBJ2-3 | TRBD2 | TRBV5-6 | once
CASSPSAGDLTDTQYF | TGTGCCAGCAGTCCATCAGCGGGGGATCTCACAGATACGCAGTATTTT | TRBJ2-3 | TRBD2 | TRBV27 | -
CASSLGGTLAKNIQYF | TGTGCCAGTAGCCTCGGCGGTACCTTAGCCAAAAACATTCAGTACTTC | TRBJ2-4 | - | TRBV19 | once
CASSFGYEQYF | TGTGCCAGCAGCTTCGGTTACGAGCAGTACTTC | TRBJ2-7 | - | TRBV13 | -
CASSLWDERGNEQFF | TGTGCCAGCAGCTTATGGGACGAACGGGGTAATGAGCAGTTCTTC | TRBJ2-1 | - | TRBV7-6 | -
CASSFIYNPGEGQETQYF | TGTGCCAGCAGTTTCATATATAACCCCGGGGAGGGCCAAGAGACCCAGTACTTC | TRBJ2-5 | TRBD2 | TRBV28 | -
CASSSRTGAYEQYF | TGTGCCAGCAGCTCTCGGACAGGGGCCTACGAGCAGTACTTC | TRBJ2-7 | - | TRBV21-1 | -
CASSQGGTGELFF | TGTGCCAGCAGCCAAGGTGGGACCGGGGAGCTGTTTTTT | TRBJ2-2 | - | TRBV4-2 | -
CASSFLATGAGNTIYF | TGTGCCAGCAGTTTTTTGGCTACAGGGGCTGGAAACACCATATATTTT | TRBJ1-3 | TRBD1 | TRBV28 | once
CASKGTNQETQYF | TGTGCCAGCAAAGGGACAAATCAAGAGACCCAGTACTTC | TRBJ2-5 | - | TRBV2 | once
CATSRDRGTYEQYF | TGTGCCACCAGCAGAGATAGAGGGACCTACGAGCAGTACTTC | TRBJ2-7 | - | TRBV15 | -
CASSVEDTYTGELFF | TGTGCCAGCAGCGTAGAGGACACCTACACCGGGGAGCTGTTTTTT | TRBJ2-2 | - | TRBV9 | -
CASSQDRVRGLPTPYEQYF | TGCGCCAGCAGCCAAGATAGGGTCAGGGGCCTTCCTACACCCTACGAGCAGTACTTC | TRBJ2-7 | - | TRBV4-1 | -
CASRPTGTGTYEQYF | TGTGCCAGCAGACCAACCGGGACAGGGACCTACGAGCAGTACTTC | TRBJ2-7 | TRBD1 | TRBV27 | -
CSVETPDREFIEAFF | TGCAGCGTTGAGACCCCAGACAGGGAGTTTATTGAAGCTTTCTTT | TRBJ1-1 | TRBD1 | TRBV29-1 | -
CASGDRGYEQYF | TGTGCCAGCGGGGACAGGGGGTACGAGCAGTACTTC | TRBJ2-7 | TRBD1 | TRBV28 | -
CASSWHRASHEQYF | TGTGCCAGCAGTTGGCACAGGGCCTCGCACGAGCAGTACTTC | TRBJ2-7 | - | TRBV28 | once
CASSLPEISYEQYF | TGTGCCAGCAGCTTACCGGAGATATCCTACGAGCAGTACTTC | TRBJ2-7 | - | TRBV7-2 | -
CASNPLVRDADTQYF | TGTGCCAGCAATCCTTTAGTGCGGGACGCAGATACGCAGTATTTT | TRBJ2-3 | - | TRBV28 | -
CASSWTSPEYNEQFF | TGTGCCAGCAGTTGGACTTCCCCGGAATACAATGAGCAGTTCTTC | TRBJ2-1 | - | TRBV6-6 | -
CASSEISSQGGHGELFF | TGTGCCAGCAGTGAAATCAGTTCTCAGGGGGGGCACGGGGAGCTGTTTTTT | TRBJ2-2 | - | TRBV25-1 | few
CSVEDPAHGVEKLFF | TGCAGCGTTGAAGACCCAGCCCACGGGGTCGAAAAACTGTTTTTT | TRBJ1-4 | - | TRBV29-1 | -
CASSSGNTIYF | TGTGCCAGCAGCTCTGGAAACACCATATATTTT | TRBJ1-3 | - | TRBV11-2 | -
CASSLGVGGGYEQYF | TGTGCCAGCAGCTTAGGGGTGGGGGGCGGCTACGAGCAGTACTTC | TRBJ2-7 | - | TRBV11-2 | -
CASSGLAGDETQYF | TGTGCCAGCAGTGGACTAGCGGGAGATGAGACCCAGTACTTC | TRBJ2-5 | TRBD2 | TRBV28 | -
CASSLDVGAFSYEQYF | TGTGCCAGCAGTTTAGATGTGGGAGCGTTCTCCTACGAGCAGTACTTC | TRBJ2-7 | - | TRBV28 | -
CASSSLGDSYEQYF | TGTGCCAGCAGCTCCCTTGGGGACTCCTACGAGCAGTACTTC | TRBJ2-7 | - | TRBV7-2 | -
CASSNTGVFEQYF | TGTGCCAGTAGCAACACCGGGGTCTTTGAGCAGTACTTC | TRBJ2-7 | - | TRBV19 | -
CASSDEWYATGTYEQYF | TGTGCCAGCAGTGACGAGTGGTATGCGACAGGGACCTACGAGCAGTACTTC | TRBJ2-7 | TRBD1 | TRBV6-1 | -
CASSLEGRADFYEQYF | TGTGCCAGCAGTTTAGAGGGCAGGGCGGACTTCTACGAGCAGTACTTC | TRBJ2-7 | - | TRBV27 | many
CASSSLDSDEQYF | TGTGCCAGCAGCTCCCTAGACAGTGACGAGCAGTACTTC | TRBJ2-7 | - | TRBV5-4 | -
CASSFRQGAGNTIYF | TGCGCCAGCAGCTTCCGACAGGGGGCAGGAAACACCATATATTTT | TRBJ1-3 | TRBD1 | TRBV5-1 | once
CASSPRRYEQYF | TGTGCCAGCAGCCCCCGTCGCTACGAGCAGTACTTC | TRBJ2-7 | - | TRBV9 | -
CASSPLVAGAVPEQFF | TGTGCCAGCAGCCCTCTAGTTGCGGGGGCCGTCCCTGAGCAGTTCTTC | TRBJ2-1 | - | TRBV4-2 | -
CASSHLIGTPPYF | TGCGCCAGCAGCCACCTCATCGGGACTCCCCCGTACTTC | TRBJ2-7 | - | TRBV4-1 | -
CASSQEVVWDPSYEQYF | TGCGCCAGCAGCCAAGAGGTTGTGTGGGACCCTTCCTACGAGCAGTACTTC | TRBJ2-7 | - | TRBV4-1 | -
CASRWTGGEEGYTF | TGTGCCAGCAGATGGACAGGGGGCGAAGAAGGCTACACCTTC | TRBJ1-2 | TRBD1 | TRBV7-9 | -
CASQIAGAWDEQFF | TGTGCCAGCCAAATAGCGGGAGCTTGGGATGAGCAGTTCTTC | TRBJ2-1 | TRBD2 | TRBV7-9 | -
CASSASGGRVDEQYF | TGTGCCAGCAGCGCTTCCGGTGGCAGGGTCGACGAGCAGTACTTC | TRBJ2-7 | - | TRBV9 | -
CASSVGTGTNNEQFF | TGTGCCAGCAGCGTAGGGACAGGGACAAACAATGAGCAGTTCTTC | TRBJ2-1 | TRBD1 | TRBV9 | -
CASSHRVRYF | TGTGCCAGCAGTCACCGGGTAAGGTACTTC | TRBJ2-4 | - | TRBV27 | -
CASSLAGTGGTYEQYF | TGTGCCAGCAGCTTAGCGGGGACAGGGGGCACCTACGAGCAGTACTTC | TRBJ2-7 | TRBD1 | TRBV11-2 | -
CASSPTGLGNQPQHF | TGTGCCAGCAGCCCGACAGGGTTGGGCAATCAGCCCCAGCATTTT | TRBJ1-5 | TRBD1 | TRBV7-3 | -
CASRGVEQYF | TGTGCCAGCAGGGGAGTGGAGCAGTACTTC | TRBJ2-7 | - | TRBV2 | -
CASSLPSYNEQFF | TGTGCCAGCAGCTTACCCTCCTACAATGAGCAGTTCTTC | TRBJ2-1 | - | TRBV7-3 | once
CASSLRSSSPAVGEQYF | TGTGCCAGCAGTCTCCGGTCCTCGAGCCCTGCTGTAGGCGAGCAGTACTTC | TRBJ2-7 | - | TRBV27 | -
CASSIVLGEQFF | TGTGCCAGTAGTATAGTCCTGGGGGAGCAGTTCTTC | TRBJ2-1 | - | TRBV19 | -